This entry features one T cell receptor beta chain sequence. Its antigen remains unknown. The data stem from a study of T cells expressing NK-cell markers. Study as a whole: Researchers got TCR beta repertoires out of sorted CD3+CD56+NKG2C+, CD3+CD56+NKG2C- and CD3+CD56-NKG2C+ T cells. Study-wide points: In a group of several donors, dominant NKG2C+ clonotypes represented about 1.0-7.5% of CD8+ T cells. It is unclear if expanded NKG2C-expressing clones target HCMV antigens.

5'RACE template switching with UMIs generated TCR beta cDNA. TCRdb derives one entry per CDR3 protein from the 5' RACE reads, leaving out DNA. In all, the sample yields 550,000 to 600,000 distinct CDR3 sequences. The CDR3 has 13 residues. Germline lookup yields CDR1 SGHRS and CDR2 YFSETQ. Material: blood T cells: a sorted CD56 or NKG2C T cell subset, CD4+ or CD8+ T cells, or bulk PBMC T cells (not recorded which). This clonotype was obtained from a man aged 18 to 35 in good health. The chain carries TRBV5-1 and TRBJ2-2. CDR3 amino acids: CASSLKGHGELFF.